What follows are 29 T cell receptor beta chains derived from one specimen sequenced in a study of T cell repertoires in cytomegalovirus infection (dated by TCRdb to between 2018 and 2021). The sequencer was an Illumina HiSeq 1500. TCRdb passed the public sequencing reads through fastp at Q25 and MiXCR, retaining productive beta sequences. Duplicate CDR3 protein sequences are folded into a single record with the most common DNA and genes. Present in this sample are over 150,000 distinct CDR3 sequences, roughly 19% of which were seen just once. Around 3.2% of the sample goes to the ten largest clones. Sequencing was performed on PBMCs. The receptors here all came from a human donor in good health (CMV status not recorded). Some clones in this sample may be carry-over from other donors' samples.

The chain has TRBV12-3 or TRBV12-4 and TRBJ2-7; D gene uncertain. There are 15 residues in the CDR3. The germline V and J ends were trimmed by 1 base and 0 bases, with 10 bases remaining between them. The CDR3 DNA is TGTGCCAGCAGTTTAGGGGGAAGATGCTCCTACGAGCAGTACTTC. Translated: CASSLGGRCSYEQYF.

This clonotype was found a few times. The V and J genes are TRBV7-3 and TRBJ2-7, with 7 bases fitting TRBD2. The CDR3 spans 13 residues. J gave up 2 bases and V 5 bases, and 3 bases lay outside the gene matches. CDR1 SGHTA and CDR2 FQGTGA come from the germline V gene. CDR3 nucleotides: TGTGCCAGCAGCCCCCGGGGGGCCTACGAGCAGTACTTC. Protein product: CASSPRGAYEQYF.

At least ten counts were recorded for this clonotype. The chain uses TRBV28 and TRBJ2-1, with D possibly being TRBD2 (5 bases). The CDR3 has 15 residues. The germline V gene encodes CDR1 MDHEN and CDR2 SYDVKM. V was cut by 8 bases and J by 0 bases, with 14 bases left in between. The CDR3 loop reads CASGGLLNSYNEQFF. The CDR3 DNA sequence: TGTGCCAGCGGCGGACTTCTAAACTCCTACAATGAGCAGTTCTTC.

This clonotype was observed at least ten times. The chain is built from TRBV7-8 and TRBJ1-5, with D hard to call. Per germline, CDR1 SGHVS and CDR2 FQNEAQ. V lost 3 bases to trimming and J lost 2 bases, with 14 bases between them. The CDR3 is 16 amino acids. The CDR3 is CASSFATYGGNQPQHF. CDR3 DNA sequence: TGTGCCAGCAGCTTCGCTACTTACGGTGGCAATCAGCCCCAGCATTTT.

This clonotype was seen ten or more times. The chain is built from TRBV7-9 and TRBJ2-1; 7 bases match TRBD2. The CDR3 sequence is 14 residues long. Germline V gene lookup returns CDR1 SEHNR and CDR2 FQNEAQ (reference sequence). V shed 5 bases, J shed 2 bases, and the junction held 3 bases outside the gene matches. CDR3: CASSESGTYNEQFF. CDR3 sequence (DNA): TGTGCCAGCAGCGAAAGCGGGACCTACAATGAGCAGTTCTTC. The variable domain in full, completed from reference TRBV7-9 and TRBJ2-1, reads DTGVSQNPRHKITKRGQNVTFRCDPISEHNRLYWYRQTLGQGPEFLTYFQNEAQLEKSRLLSDRFSAERPKGSFSTLEIQRTEQGDSAMYLCASSESGTYNEQFFGPGTRLTVL.

This clonotype was seen at least ten times. V and J are TRBV7-2 and TRBJ2-2; no firm D call. Germline V CDR1 and CDR2: SGHTA, FQGNSA. Trimming cost V 4 bases and J 6 bases, with 6 bases left between them. The CDR3 spans 12 residues. DNA for the CDR3: TGTGCCAGCAGCTCTTTCGCCGGGGAGCTGTTTTTT. Its protein is CASSSFAGELFF.

In this sample, this clonotype turned up many times. The rearrangement uses TRBV28 and TRBJ2-7, with 8 bases matching TRBD2. The CDR3 contains 15 residues. Germline trimming cut 4 bases from V and 2 bases from J; bases unmatched to any gene: 7. Germline V lookup: CDR1 MDHEN, CDR2 SYDVKM. The CDR3 region is CASSSLAGSTYEQYF. CDR3 in DNA: TGTGCCAGCAGTTCGCTAGCGGGCAGTACCTACGAGCAGTACTTC.

This clonotype was detected only a few times. The rearrangement joins TRBV6-1 to TRBJ2-3, with D tentatively TRBD2 (5 bases). Between the trimmed V and J ends, which lost 6 bases and 6 bases, there was a span of 10 bases. Germline V gene sequence: CDR1 MNHNS, CDR2 SASEGT. The CDR3 spans 12 residues. The CDR3 protein is CASREVIDTQYF. The CDR3 nucleotides read TGTGCCAGCAGGGAGGTGATTGATACGCAGTATTTT.

This clonotype has a handful of counts. V is TRBV5-1 and J is TRBJ2-3, with a possible D match to TRBD2 (5 bases). Trimming removed 0 bases at V and 7 bases at J, with 15 bases between. The length of the CDR3 is 15 residues. Per germline, CDR1 SGHRS and CDR2 YFSETQ. This CDR3 is CASSLEADLGYTQYF. In nucleotides, the CDR3 is TGCGCCAGCAGCTTGGAAGCGGACTTAGGATATACGCAGTATTTT. Using reference TRBV5-1 and TRBJ2-3 for the parts outside the CDR3, the full variable domain is KAGVTQTPRYLIKTRGQQVTLSCSPISGHRSVSWYQQTPGQGLQFLFEYFSETQRNKGNFPGRFSGRQFSNSRSEMNVSTLELGDSALYLCASSLEADLGYTQYFGPGTRLTVL.

This clonotype was found a few times. The gene calls are TRBV6-1 and TRBJ1-1; D not certain. The germline gives CDR1 MNHNS, CDR2 SASEGT. The CDR3 totals 14 residues. V lost 5 bases and J 0 bases, leaving 10 bases between the germline ends. This CDR3 is CASSYFPLNTEAFF. CDR3 nucleotide sequence: TGTGCCAGCAGTTATTTTCCACTGAACACTGAAGCTTTCTTT.

This clonotype was counted a few times. This chain uses TRBV20-1 with TRBJ2-5, with 9 bases lining up with TRBD2. CDR3 length: 15 residues. Trimming took 0 bases from V and 6 from J; bases not matched to a gene: 8. CDR1 is DFQATT and CDR2 is SNEGSKA in the germline V gene (reference sequence). The CDR3 sequence: CSAREGSGGGKTQYF. The CDR3 DNA is TGCAGTGCTAGAGAGGGTAGCGGGGGAGGAAAGACCCAGTACTTC.

With respect to this clonotype: The junction departs from the called germline gene at one end, perhaps through a read error. This rearrangement joins TRBV28 to TRBJ2-1; 9 bases line up with TRBD2. CDR3 length equals 14 residues. CDR1 is MDHEN, CDR2 SYDVKM, per germline. As DNA, the CDR3 is TGTGCCAGCAGTCGTGGCGGGAGGGTATATGATCAGTTCTTC. Protein product: CASSRGGRVYDQFF.

This clonotype has more than one count but fewer than ten. The chain has TRBV7-2 and TRBJ2-1; TRBD2 aligns across 10 bases. This CDR3 region has 17 residues. The V segment lost 1 base and the J segment 8 bases; nucleotides outside the gene matches: 11. Germline CDR1 is SGHTA and CDR2 is FQGNSA. CDR3 nucleotide sequence: TGTGCCAGCAGCTTAGTCTTTCAGCGGGGGGGCCCCGATGAGCAGTTCTTC. It codes for CASSLVFQRGGPDEQFF. The whole variable domain, remainder taken from reference TRBV7-2 and TRBJ2-1, is GAGVSQSPSNKVTEKGKDVELRCDPISGHTALYWYRQSLGQGLEFLIYFQGNSAPDKSGLPSDRFSAERTGGSVSTLTIQRTQQEDSAVYLCASSLVFQRGGPDEQFFGPGTRLTVL.

As concerns this clonotype: This may stem from a read error, because a much larger clone lies one nucleotide away. Likely a read error: the CDR3 ends without its conserved phenylalanine or tryptophan. This chain joins TRBV7-2 and TRBJ2-7; D possibly corresponds to TRBD2 (5 bases). Germline CDR1 reads SGHTA; CDR2 reads FQGNSA. V was cut by 1 base and J by 7 bases, with 11 bases left in between. The length of the CDR3 is 13 residues. The CDR3, as DNA: TGTGCCAGCAGCTTAGTTTGGAGCGGTGAGCAGTACTAC. Translation: CASSLVWSGEQYY.

This chain joins TRBV20-1 and TRBJ1-6; 10 bases match TRBD1. V lost 3 bases and J lost 9; bases outside the gene matches: 11. Looked up from germline, CDR1 is DFQATT and CDR2 is SNEGSKA (reference sequence). The CDR3 is made up of 16 amino acids. The CDR3, as DNA: TGCAGTGCTAGCGAATGGACAGGGGGAGGAGGTTCACCCCTCCACTTT. This sequence encodes CSASEWTGGGGSPLHF.

The V call is TRBV12-5, the J call TRBJ1-1; D gene uncertain. Germline CDR1 and CDR2: LGHNT and FRNRAP. With 4 bases removed from V and 0 bases from J, the gap between germline ends came to 9 bases. The CDR3 runs 14 residues. Here the CDR3 DNA reads TGTGCTAGTGGTTACGTAGCGTTGAACACTGAAGCTTTCTTT. Its protein product is CASGYVALNTEAFF.

This clonotype was seen a handful of times. The rearrangement links TRBV12-3 or TRBV12-4 to TRBJ1-1; D not resolved. With 2 bases removed from V and 0 bases from J, the gap between germline ends came to 16 bases. This CDR3 is 17 amino acids long. CDR3 sequence: CASSLSGVPFMNTEAFF. In DNA form, the CDR3 reads TGTGCCAGCAGTTTATCCGGGGTCCCTTTTATGAACACTGAAGCTTTCTTT.

This clonotype was seen at least ten times. The V and J genes are TRBV6-5 and TRBJ1-1, with 12 nucleotides matching TRBD1. CDR1 and CDR2 from the germline V gene are MNHEY and SVGAGI. V trimming: 2 bases; J trimming: 6 bases; junction bases outside the gene matches: 7. This CDR3 is built from 16 residues. CDR3 amino acids: CASSYNPGQGASEAFF. The DNA of the CDR3 is TGTGCCAGCAGTTACAATCCGGGACAGGGGGCGTCTGAAGCTTTCTTT.

This clonotype has at least ten counts. The chain is built from TRBV12-3 or TRBV12-4 and TRBJ2-1; weak D call: TRBD2 (6 bases). V was trimmed by 6 bases and J by 7 bases, leaving 25 bases between them. This CDR3 is built from 17 residues. This CDR3 is CASRQSPGLPTGNEQFF. The CDR3 coding sequence is TGTGCCAGCAGGCAATCTCCGGGACTCCCAACTGGGAATGAGCAGTTCTTC.

The chain has TRBV11-2 and TRBJ1-5; 9 positions agree with TRBD1. Germline lookup yields CDR1 SGHAT and CDR2 FQNNGV. V was clipped by 5 bases and J by 7 bases; unmatched bases: 9. This CDR3 is built from 15 residues. The CDR3 reads CASSPTTGGHQPQHF. The CDR3 bases are TGTGCCAGCAGCCCAACCACAGGGGGCCACCAGCCCCAGCATTTT.

This clonotype was picked up many times. The V call is TRBV7-2, the J call TRBJ2-1, with 11 bases that match TRBD2. The junction had 2 bases not matched to a gene; V was cut back by 5 bases and J by 5 bases. The germline V gene encodes CDR1 SGHTA and CDR2 FQGNSA. This CDR3 has 14 residues. The CDR3 DNA is TGTGCCAGCAGCGGGGGACTAGCGGACAATGAGCAGTTCTTC. Protein: CASSGGLADNEQFF.

In its sample, this clonotype was seen once. The chain combines TRBV5-6 with TRBJ2-5, with TRBD2 matching 10 bases. The CDR3 length is 15 residues. V lost 0 bases, J lost 5 bases, and 4 bases stayed unmatched. The germline CDR1 and CDR2 sequences are SGHDT and YYEEEE. The CDR3 coding sequence is TGTGCCAGCAGCTTGGAGGCTAGCGGGGGTGAGACCCAGTACTTC. Encoded protein: CASSLEASGGETQYF.

This clonotype was seen a few times. This sequence joins TRBV24-1 and TRBJ2-7; tentatively, D is TRBD2 (6 bases). The length of the CDR3 is 12 residues. Germline V gene lookup returns CDR1 KGHDR and CDR2 SFDVKD. Trimming removed 4 bases from V and 6 bases from J, with 9 bases in between. The CDR3 here is CATSEGGFEQYF. DNA of the CDR3: TGTGCCACCAGTGAAGGAGGGTTCGAGCAGTACTTC.

This clonotype was counted only a few times. The chain combines TRBV6-1 with TRBJ1-5; D gene unclear. V gave up 7 bases and J gave up 4 bases, with 14 bases separating them. This CDR3 is 14 amino acids long. CDR1 and CDR2 from the germline V gene are MNHNS and SASEGT. CDR3 bases: TGTGCCAGCACCGGCAGAGCACTTAATCAGCCCCAGCATTTT. It encodes CASTGRALNQPQHF.

In its sample, this clonotype was seen a few times. The chain couples TRBV6-5 to TRBJ1-2, with a tentative D call TRBD1 (5 bases). CDR3 length equals 14 residues. Germline V gene lookup returns CDR1 MNHEY and CDR2 SVGAGI. The V end lost 6 bases, the J end lost 8 bases, and 19 bases lay between the germline ends. The CDR3 here is CASRNRQFFYGYTF. CDR3 in DNA: TGTGCCAGCAGAAACAGACAGTTCTTTTACGGCTACACCTTC.

The chain links TRBV28 to TRBJ2-2, with 9 positions matching TRBD2. V gave up 3 bases and J gave up 6 bases; unmatched junction bases: 5. Germline CDR1 is MDHEN and CDR2 is SYDVKM. The CDR3 is 15 amino acids. Here the CDR3 DNA reads TGTGCCAGCAGTTTCTTAGCGGGAGAGGCCGGGGAGCTGTTTTTT. As protein: CASSFLAGEAGELFF.

This clonotype was seen just once. An end of the junction does not agree with germline; a read error may underlie this. The gene calls are TRBV7-8 and TRBJ2-7; 12 positions match TRBD2. CDR1 is SGHVS, CDR2 FQNEAQ, per germline. This CDR3 comprises 17 residues. The CDR3 DNA sequence: TGTGCCAGCAGCATGACTAGCGGGGGACTCTCCAACTACGAGCAGAACTTC. Translated, it gives CASSMTSGGLSNYEQNF.

This clonotype was observed a handful of times. This rearrangement joins TRBV5-4 to TRBJ2-2; weak D call: TRBD1 (5 bases). Germline V gene lookup returns CDR1 SGHNT and CDR2 YYREEE (reference sequence). Trimming removed 4 bases at V and 1 base at J, with 11 bases between. The CDR3 length is 15 residues. In DNA, the CDR3 is TGTGCCAGCAGCCCCGGGCAGGGGAACACCGGGGAGCTGTTTTTT. It translates to CASSPGQGNTGELFF.

This clonotype was counted many times. The chain uses TRBV25-1 and TRBJ2-3; D is ambiguous. V dropped 1 base and J dropped 0 bases, with 5 bases sitting between them. The CDR3 contains 14 residues. Per germline, CDR1 MGHDK and CDR2 SYGVNS. This CDR3 reads CASSEWTSTDTQYF. In DNA, the CDR3 is TGTGCCAGCAGTGAATGGACCAGCACAGATACGCAGTATTTT.